This TCR beta chain stems from a study of beta chain features in type 1 diabetes (dated by TCRdb to between 2018 and 2020). About the investigation overall: Mean age, gender distribution, total cell number and subset yield were not different between patients and healthy donors. A total of roughly 100,000,000 sorted cells were examined across all samples, and the number of cells per subset was strongly correlated with RNA yield. The study compared TCRB repertoires of sorted circulating CD4+ T cell subsets between recently diagnosed type 1 diabetes patients and matched healthy donors. Naive and central memory subsets were obtained from all 28 donors, but regulatory and stem cell-like memory subsets were isolated from only 8 patients and roughly eight healthy donors. Study-wide conclusions, independent of this receptor: Patients with type 1 diabetes made fewer insertions and deleted more nucleotides at VDJ recombination sites, implying thymic rearrangement abnormalities. Shorter templates might have been favored by PCR, but patient and control samples were amplified and corrected together, so both groups would have been affected equally by any skew. Naive, central memory and regulatory TCRB repertoires appeared to be more similar among patients than among healthy donors. Because cDNA was sequenced instead of genomic DNA, highly expressing activated cells could be over-represented, though the groups showed no difference in activation or CD3 levels. Only small numbers of individuals were included in the HLA sub-analyses, which left unresolved whether HLA type had any influence on TCRB rearrangement. In all four CD4+ subsets, TCRB CDR3 length was moderately but significantly shorter in type 1 diabetes patients.

The entire amount of isolated RNA was reverse transcribed using the High Capacity cDNA Reverse Transcription Kit, so the sequenced TCRB transcripts were expressed ones. Naive, central memory and regulatory T cell samples underwent deep immunoSEQ sequencing, averaging around 3.6 million total reads per sample. Sorted cells were lysed in RLT buffer and RNA was extracted with DNase-treated RNeasy Micro or Mini kits, depending on cell number. To prevent cross-contamination, each cell subset was processed individually, whereas patient and healthy donor samples were processed jointly. The immunoSEQ multiplex PCR was used to amplify TCRB sequences from cDNA, generating 87-bp fragments that spanned the CDR3 region. Amplicons were sequenced on the Illumina HiSeq platform. The original pipeline was this. Synthetic template baselines were used to correct PCR bias computationally, reads within Hamming distance 2 were collapsed, and singletons that could not be merged were discarded. Reads were aligned against IMGT so that V, D and J genes, CDR3 length and insertions or deletions at six rearrangement sites could be assigned. Within each subset, clonotype counts were normalized to the number of sorted cells before true diversity and Gini coefficients were calculated with the tcR R package. The overlap coefficient, calculated on TCRB nucleotide sequences, was used to quantify repertoire sharing. Out-of-frame TCRB sequences from naive cells were analyzed to stand in for the pre-selection repertoire. TCRdb took this table from immuneACCESS and kept in-frame rearrangements with V and J called. Such tables lack part of the clones; where checked against another copy, unresolved V genes explain under half of the gap, and the rest is unexplained. D and trimming were read from the DNA, whereas the V and J calls and clone size are those reported in that table. In this sample the table shows hundreds of thousands of clones, roughly 13% of which occur a single time. The top ten clones comprise about 0.017% of the sample.

A word on this clone: Its antigen remains unidentified. Within one base of it there is no much larger clone, and no base qualities were kept.

From each donor, a single peripheral blood sample of 90 to 150 mL on average was drawn into heparinised tubes. Naive, central memory, regulatory and stem cell-like memory CD4+ T cells were sorted on a BD FACSAria II using a panel including CD45RO, CCR7, CD25, CD127, CD95 and CD27. A purity above 95% was achieved for all sorted populations. PBMCs were separated immediately by Lymphoprep density gradient centrifugation and were stained directly, without being cultured. To minimize batch effects, samples were stained and sorted in pairs, one healthy donor with one patient per experiment. Compared with germline, V lacks 2 bases and J lacks 3 bases; bases without a gene match: 6. From the cysteine through the phenylalanine, the CDR3 covers 15 amino acids. Only CDR3 DNA remains: 45 bases, in frame from the first base. CDR1 and CDR2, looked up from the germline V gene, are LGHNA and YSLEER.

The chain joins TRBV4-3 to TRBJ2-7; 8 bases in the middle match TRBD1. This TCR derives from a young man in good health. Material: naive CD4+ T cells from blood. Sample cell subset or site, as interpreted from the label and publication: true naive CD4+ T cells. The CDR3 corresponds to CASSQNHGQGYEQYF. DNA sequence: TGCGCCAGCAGCCAAAACCACGGACAGGGCTACGAGCAGTACTTC.